What follows are 26 T cell receptor beta chains derived from one specimen sequenced in a study of blood T cell repertoires in COVID-19. Method: immunoSEQ multiplex PCR; TCRdb's copy keeps in-frame clones and lacks some. This table holds about 300,000 clones, roughly 89% found once. The source material was PBMCs or T cells enriched from blood (not recorded which). These receptors were obtained from a woman in her late teens or twenties with acute COVID-19.

The chain combines TRBV11-1 with TRBJ2-1; no clear D. V was pared by 6 bases and J by 0 bases, with 12 bases between. This CDR3 has 15 residues. Germline CDR1 SGHAT, CDR2 FQDESV (reference sequence). The CDR3 DNA sequence: TGTGCCAGCAGTCGAGACTCCAGCTCCTACAATGAGCAGTTCTTC. This gives the protein CASSRDSSSYNEQFF. The whole variable domain, remainder taken from reference TRBV11-1 and TRBJ2-1, is EAEVAQSPRYKITEKSQAVAFWCDPISGHATLYWYRQILGQGPELLVQFQDESVVDDSQLPKDRFSAERLKGVDSTLKIQPAELGDSAMYLCASSRDSSSYNEQFFGPGTRLTVL.

This chain uses TRBV5-1 with TRBJ2-2; D is undetermined. The germline CDR1 and CDR2 sequences are SGHRS and YFSETQ. Trimming took off 1 base at V and 0 bases at J, with 10 bases between the two ends. The CDR3 is 16 residues long. The CDR3 coding sequence is TGCGCCAGCAGCTTGACATTGTTTACGAACACCGGGGAGCTGTTTTTT. Amino acid sequence: CASSLTLFTNTGELFF.

The chain employs TRBV11-2 and TRBJ1-1; maybe TRBD1 (6 bases). Germline assignment: CDR1 SGHAT and CDR2 FQNNGV. This CDR3 is 17 amino acids long. Between the trimmed V and J ends, which lost 5 bases and 0 bases, there was a span of 19 bases. The CDR3 coding sequence is TGTGCCAGCAGCGACAAACGGGGGGGGCCCATGAACACTGAAGCTTTCTTT. It yields the protein CASSDKRGGPMNTEAFF.

The chain carries TRBV28 and TRBJ1-1, with TRBD1 matching over 8 bases. Germline V gene sequence: CDR1 MDHEN, CDR2 SYDVKM. The V and J ends lost 3 bases and 10 bases, in that order; junction bases with no gene match: 4. This CDR3 is 12 amino acids long. This CDR3 is CASSLVDRGAFF. The CDR3 nucleotides read TGTGCCAGCAGTTTGGTTGACAGGGGAGCTTTCTTT.

The rearrangement uses TRBV7-9 and TRBJ2-7; D is undetermined. Trimming removed 1 base at V and 2 bases at J, with 9 bases between. In germline, CDR1 is SEHNR, CDR2 FQNEAQ (reference sequence). This CDR3 is 14 amino acids long. The CDR3 nucleotides read TGTGCCAGCAGCTTAGGGCTGATAACCTACGAGCAGTACTTC. This encodes CASSLGLITYEQYF.

The rearrangement uses TRBV3-1 (or the pseudogene TRBV3-2) and TRBJ2-2; 7 positions agree with TRBD1. The CDR3 contains 16 residues. V dropped 2 bases and J dropped 0; count of bases not matched to a gene: 3. CDR1 and CDR2 (germline): LGHDT, YNNKEL (reference sequence). CDR3 DNA: TGTGCCAGCAGCCAAAGAGGGGGCGCGAACACCGGGGAGCTGTTTTTT. Encoded protein: CASSQRGGANTGELFF.

This clone was recorded a few times. The chain recombines TRBV10-3 with TRBJ1-1; TRBD1 agrees at 7 bases. The CDR3 loop spans 14 amino acids. The V gene end was trimmed by 4 bases and the J gene end by 7 bases; junction bases not matched to a gene: 9. Germline V lookup: CDR1 ENHRY, CDR2 SYGVKD. CDR3 region: CAISGGTALVEAFF. The CDR3 DNA sequence: TGTGCCATCAGTGGCGGGACAGCTCTTGTTGAAGCTTTCTTT.

V usage is TRBV11-2 and J usage is TRBJ2-2; 12 nucleotides align to TRBD1. Germline values: CDR1 SGHAT, CDR2 FQNNGV. The CDR3 has 17 amino acids. V lost 6 bases and J lost 4; bases outside the gene matches: 9. CDR3: CASRTGQGARRTGELFF. CDR3 nucleotide sequence: TGTGCCAGCAGGACGGGACAGGGGGCACGGCGCACCGGGGAGCTGTTTTTT.

V gene TRBV12-5 combines with J gene TRBJ2-2, with D unresolved. Trimming pared 4 bases from V and 2 bases from J, leaving 2 bases between. The CDR3 is made up of 12 amino acids. Looked up from germline, CDR1 is LGHNT and CDR2 is FRNRAP. DNA of the CDR3: TGTGCTAGTGGTTCAAACACCGGGGAGCTGTTTTTT. Its protein is CASGSNTGELFF.

This CDR3 reads CASSLGAEETQYF. The CDR3 DNA reads TGTGCCAGCAGCTTAGGGGCCGAAGAGACCCAGTACTTC. The V gene is TRBV7-9, the J gene TRBJ2-5, with unresolved D. Trimming stripped 1 base from V and 3 bases from J, with 6 bases between. Germline CDR1 SEHNR, CDR2 FQNEAQ (reference sequence). The CDR3 sequence is 13 residues long.

V and J are TRBV28 and TRBJ1-2; TRBD1 aligns across 12 bases. Germline assignment: CDR1 MDHEN and CDR2 SYDVKM. The length of the CDR3 is 18 residues. V dropped 6 bases and J dropped 0; count of bases not matched to a gene: 11. CDR3 protein: CASSVTGTGGAPNYGYTF. CDR3 bases: TGTGCCAGCAGCGTCACCGGGACAGGGGGCGCCCCTAACTATGGCTACACCTTC.

The chain links TRBV19 to TRBJ1-1, with TRBD1 matching 7 bases. The CDR3 has 14 residues. The germline gives CDR1 LNHDA, CDR2 SQIVND (reference sequence). Trimming at V came to 6 bases and at J to 5 bases, leaving 9 bases not matched to a gene. CDR3 sequence reads: CASSNRQGLTEAFF. The CDR3 coding sequence is TGTGCCAGTAGCAACCGACAGGGTCTGACTGAAGCTTTCTTT.

V usage is TRBV28 and J usage is TRBJ1-2, with 7 bases fitting TRBD1. The ends lost 6 bases at V and 4 bases at J; junction bases unmatched: 5. Germline-derived CDR1 and CDR2 are MDHEN and SYDVKM. The CDR3 spans 13 residues. The CDR3 is CASSLGTVYGYTF. CDR3 DNA: TGTGCCAGCAGCCTAGGGACAGTCTATGGCTACACCTTC.

This sequence joins TRBV5-1 and TRBJ2-6, with TRBD1 as a possible D gene (6 bases). The V and J ends lost 4 bases and 0 bases respectively, with 11 bases between them. The germline V gene encodes CDR1 SGHRS and CDR2 YFSETQ. This CDR3 is 16 amino acids long. The CDR3 DNA reads as TGCGCCAGCAGCGCCGGGACAAGCTCTGGGGCCAACGTCCTGACTTTC. Its protein is CASSAGTSSGANVLTF.

The rearrangement uses TRBV29-1 and TRBJ1-2; perhaps TRBD1 as D (6 bases). The CDR3 is made up of 13 amino acids. CDR1 is SQVTM, CDR2 ANQGSEA, per germline. CDR3 in amino acids: CSGGDTSNYGYTF. CDR3 sequence (DNA): TGCAGTGGGGGGGACACATCTAACTATGGCTACACCTTC.

This chain joins TRBV18 and TRBJ2-7; TRBD1 agrees at 10 bases. The CDR3 consists of 13 residues. Trimming removed 3 bases from V and 7 bases from J; junction bases left unmatched: 3. Per the germline V gene, CDR1 is KGHSH and CDR2 is LQKENI. CDR3 DNA: TGTGCCAGCTCACCGGGACAGGGGAGGGAGCAGTACTTC. Its translation is CASSPGQGREQYF.

The chain links TRBV10-3 to TRBJ2-2, with D unresolved. The length of the CDR3 is 14 residues. Trimming stripped 0 bases from V and 3 bases from J, with 5 bases between. Germline CDR1 ENHRY, CDR2 SYGVKD. CDR3: CAISESRDTGELFF. DNA of the CDR3: TGTGCCATCAGTGAGTCCCGGGACACCGGGGAGCTGTTTTTT.

V gene TRBV2 combines with J gene TRBJ2-7, with 12 bases fitting TRBD2. From germline, CDR1 is SNHLY and CDR2 FYNNEI. The CDR3 extends over 15 amino acids. V lost 6 bases, J lost 0 bases, and 3 bases stayed unmatched. This chain's CDR3 is CASSLAGGHSYEQYF. The CDR3 DNA sequence: TGTGCCAGCAGCCTAGCGGGAGGGCACTCCTACGAGCAGTACTTC.

This clone has just one count. The J gene is TRBJ2-1, the V gene TRBV14; a weak D match, TRBD2 (6 bases). V lost 4 bases and J lost 7, with 14 bases in between. CDR1 is SGHDN and CDR2 is FVKESK in the germline V gene. There are 14 residues in the CDR3. In DNA, the CDR3 is TGTGCCAGCAGCCTGGAGCGGCGGGGTAATGAGCAGTTCTTC. Residues: CASSLERRGNEQFF.

This chain connects TRBV29-1 to TRBJ1-6; D call uncertain. With 4 bases removed from V and 4 bases from J, the gap between germline ends came to 14 bases. CDR1 and CDR2 (germline): SQVTM, ANQGSEA. This CDR3 is 15 amino acids long. The CDR3 region is CSVALHAEYNSPLHF. CDR3 DNA: TGCAGCGTTGCGTTACACGCCGAATATAATTCACCCCTCCACTTT.

The rearrangement uses TRBV7-3 and TRBJ1-3; TRBD1 is a possible D gene (6 bases). This CDR3 has 13 residues. V was clipped by 5 bases and J by 4 bases, with 9 bases between them. Per germline, CDR1 SGHTA and CDR2 FQGTGA. The chain's CDR3 is CASSQGPGNTIYF. The CDR3 DNA follows: TGTGCCAGCAGCCAGGGGCCCGGAAACACCATATATTTT.

This chain joins TRBV5-3 and TRBJ1-6; 10 bases align to TRBD1. TRBV5-3 is sorted into the ORF group, with uncertain function. Losses at the gene ends were 5 bases for V and 2 bases for J; bases not matched to a gene: 7. This CDR3 contains 17 residues. The CDR3 sequence: CARRNGQGVAYNSPLHF. CDR3 DNA: TGTGCCAGAAGAAATGGACAGGGGGTCGCCTATAATTCACCCCTCCACTTT.

The V and J genes are TRBV9 and TRBJ2-3; D remains ambiguous. Trimming took 4 bases from V and 1 from J, leaving 10 bases between them. Germline CDR1 SGDLS, CDR2 YYNGEE. The CDR3 contains 14 residues. CDR3 loop: CASSTLSGTDTQYF. In nucleotides, the CDR3 is TGTGCCAGCAGCACCTTGTCGGGCACAGATACGCAGTATTTT.

This rearrangement joins TRBV28 to TRBJ2-7, with TRBD2 identical over 7 bases. J gave up 1 base and V 5 bases, and 8 bases lay outside the gene matches. The germline gives CDR1 MDHEN, CDR2 SYDVKM. The CDR3 is 15 residues long. The CDR3 DNA reads as TGTGCCAGCAGTGCCCCGGGGGGAGATTCCTACGAGCAGTACTTC. As protein: CASSAPGGDSYEQYF.

With respect to this clone: Other DNA sequences in this sample translate to the same CDR3. This chain uses TRBV27 with TRBJ2-7; D possibly corresponds to TRBD2 (5 bases). This CDR3 region has 14 residues. V was trimmed by 4 bases and J by 4 bases, leaving 14 bases between them. Germline values: CDR1 MNHEY, CDR2 SMNVEV (reference sequence). This CDR3 reads CASSSGLGRYEQYF. The DNA of the CDR3 is TGTGCCAGCAGTTCAGGACTGGGGAGATACGAGCAGTACTTC.

This chain joins TRBV3-1 (or the pseudogene TRBV3-2) and TRBJ1-5, with TRBD1 as a possible D gene (6 bases). Germline V gene lookup returns CDR1 LGHDT and CDR2 YNNKEL (reference sequence). This CDR3 has 15 amino acids. Trimming shortened V by 0 bases and J by 11 bases, and 17 bases separated the two germline ends. This CDR3 reads CASSQDPDRFEAQHF. CDR3 nucleotides: TGTGCCAGCAGCCAAGATCCCGACAGGTTTGAAGCCCAGCATTTT.